Following are 23 T cell receptor beta chains from one sample sequenced in a study of blood T cells in healthy people across ages. Alongside a J-beta primer mix, a sample-barcoded 5' primer served in a second PCR lasting about 7 to 11 cycles. TCRdb processed the 5' RACE reads anew with MiXCR; each CDR3 protein has one entry. Here the sample spans 790,000 or so distinct CDR3 sequences, more than 35% being singletons. Sequenced input: blood. The receptors were gathered from a man at least 80 years old in good health.

The rearrangement links TRBV15 to TRBJ2-5; D unclear. The germline V gene has CDR1 LNHNV and CDR2 YYDKDF (reference sequence). The CDR3 is made up of 15 amino acids. The ends were cut back, 0 bases at V and 7 bases at J, with 15 bases in the middle. The DNA of the CDR3 is TGTGCCACCAGCAGAGATCGAAACAGTGCCCTGACCCAGTACTTC. Translating it yields CATSRDRNSALTQYF.

This chain joins TRBV5-1 and TRBJ2-3; D is possibly TRBD1 or TRBD2 (5 bases each). The V gene lost 4 bases and the J gene lost 2 bases, with 17 bases spanning the gap. This CDR3 is 16 amino acids long. The germline V gene has CDR1 SGHRS and CDR2 YFSETQ. CDR3 nucleotides: TGCGCCAGCAGCCAGCCTGAGGGGTCTTTCACAGATACGCAGTATTTT. Its translation is CASSQPEGSFTDTQYF.

The gene calls are TRBV30 and TRBJ2-1; 7 positions agree with TRBD1. This CDR3 has 12 residues. Germline V gives CDR1 GTSNPN, CDR2 SVGIG (reference sequence). V was pared by 3 bases and J by 8 bases, with 4 bases of the junction left unmatched. CDR3 region: CAWSDQGDEQFF. CDR3 DNA sequence: TGTGCCTGGAGCGACCAGGGGGATGAGCAGTTCTTC.

The V gene is TRBV11-3, the J gene TRBJ2-5; D perhaps matches TRBD2 (5 bases). CDR1 is SGHNT, CDR2 YENEEA, per germline. Between the trimmed V and J ends, which lost 4 bases and 2 bases, there was a span of 11 bases. This CDR3 is 14 amino acids long. The CDR3 coding sequence is TGTGCCAGCAGCTGGGAGCGGTTACAAGAGACCCAGTACTTC. Translating gives CASSWERLQETQYF.

This clonotype was counted only a few times. The rearrangement links TRBV9 to TRBJ2-5, with D perhaps TRBD1 or TRBD2 (5 bases each). CDR1 and CDR2 from the germline V gene are SGDLS and YYNGEE. V lost 3 bases to trimming and J lost 1 base, with 13 bases between them. This CDR3 is built from 15 residues. The CDR3 coding sequence is TGTGCCAGCAGCGCATCCGGGACCTCCCAAGAGACCCAGTACTTC. Encoded protein: CASSASGTSQETQYF. Supplemented by reference TRBV9 and TRBJ2-5, the full variable domain reads DSGVTQTPKHLITATGQRVTLRCSPRSGDLSVYWYQQSLDQGLQFLIQYYNGEERAKGNILERFSAQQFPDLHSELNLSSLELGDSALYFCASSASGTSQETQYFGPGTRLLVL.

This clonotype was counted many times. The DNA for the CDR3 is TGTGCCAGCAGCCTACTCAACTGGGGGCACAATGAGCAGTTCTTC. This encodes CASSLLNWGHNEQFF. The chain joins TRBV7-2 to TRBJ2-1; D possibly corresponds to TRBD1 (6 bases). Germline V gene lookup returns CDR1 SGHTA and CDR2 FQGNSA. V dropped 5 bases and J dropped 5 bases, with 16 bases sitting between them. CDR3 length: 15 residues.

The chain recombines TRBV18 with TRBJ2-3; 8 bases map to TRBD2. The V gene's germline CDR1 is KGHSH and CDR2 LQKENI. V trimming: 6 bases; J trimming: 3 bases; junction bases outside the gene matches: 8. CDR3 size: 15 residues. As DNA, the CDR3 is TGTGCCAGCTCGACGGGAGCGGGAGCTACAGATACGCAGTATTTT. Protein: CASSTGAGATDTQYF.

The chain links TRBV11-3 to TRBJ2-1; D call uncertain. V was cut by 3 bases and J by 5 bases, with 14 bases left in between. The CDR3 has 15 amino acids. Germline CDR1 is SGHNT and CDR2 is YENEEA. CDR3: CASSLFGGSHNEQFF. Written as DNA, the CDR3 is TGTGCCAGCAGCTTGTTTGGTGGGTCCCACAATGAGCAGTTCTTC.

A remark on this clonotype: A read error is possible here, since a much larger clone lies one base away. This chain links TRBV29-1 with TRBJ2-5; 12 nucleotides agree with TRBD2. CDR1 and CDR2 from the germline V gene are SQVTM and ANQGSEA. V lost 6 bases and J lost 11; bases outside the gene matches: 28. The length of the CDR3 is 19 residues. Here the CDR3 DNA reads TGCAGCGTGCTTCTAGCGGGAGGGTGCGAATCCCAGGAATATCTCGGACAGTACTTC. Protein product: CSVLLAGGCESQEYLGQYF.

Of note for this clonotype: Sequence at one end of the junction differs from germline and may be a read error. The gene calls are TRBV6-5 and TRBJ2-5; 7 bases align to TRBD2. CDR3 length equals 16 residues. Germline V CDR1 and CDR2: MNHEY, SVGAGI. The CDR3 nucleotides read TGCGCCAGCAGTTACGGCGGGGGAGACCTCCAAGAGACCCAGTACTTC. This codes for CASSYGGGDLQETQYF.

The rearrangement uses TRBV6-1 and TRBJ2-7; no definite D call. Trimming removed 6 bases from V and 1 base from J, with 13 bases in between. Germline lookup yields CDR1 MNHNS and CDR2 SASEGT. This CDR3 has 14 amino acids. The CDR3 DNA sequence: TGTGCCAGCAGAGATCAGGTCGGGTCCTACGAGCAGTACTTC. Translating it yields CASRDQVGSYEQYF.

The chain uses TRBV12-3 or TRBV12-4 and TRBJ2-3; D is undetermined. Trimming stripped 4 bases from V and 6 bases from J, with 14 bases between. CDR3 length: 14 amino acids. DNA for the CDR3: TGTGCCAGCAGTTCCAGTCGTAGGGCGGATACGCAGTATTTT. It specifies CASSSSRRADTQYF.

This clonotype was seen a handful of times. The rearrangement joins TRBV24-1 to TRBJ2-1; no reliable D call. Trimming took off 1 base at V and 4 bases at J, with 13 bases between the two ends. This CDR3 region has 16 residues. Germline CDR1 reads KGHDR; CDR2 reads SFDVKD. The CDR3 DNA reads as TGTGCCACCAGTGATTTCCGGCACTCCGGGTACAATGAGCAGTTCTTC. It specifies CATSDFRHSGYNEQFF.

The chain recombines TRBV7-9 with TRBJ2-4, with 7 bases identical to TRBD1. The closer fit of TRBJ2-7 to the DNA end suggests the J call may be wrong. The CDR3 is 14 residues long. Germline lookup yields CDR1 SEHNR and CDR2 FQNEAQ (reference sequence). The CDR3, as DNA: TGTGCCAGCAGCTTGACAGGGCGTGGGTTCGAGCAGTACTTC. Amino acid sequence: CASSLTGRGFEQYF.

In regard to this clonotype: The junction shows a germline mismatch at one end, possibly a read error. The rearrangement joins TRBV6-2 or TRBV6-3 to TRBJ2-5; D gene unclear. Germline V gene lookup returns CDR1 MNHEY and CDR2 SVGEGT. This CDR3 has 14 amino acids. The CDR3 nucleotides are TGTGCCAGCAGTGACTCGAGTCTTCAAGAGACCCAGTACTTC. Amino acid sequence: CASSDSSLQETQYF.

The rearrangement links TRBV18 to TRBJ1-2; D uncertain. Germline loops: CDR1 KGHSH, CDR2 LQKENI. The CDR3 is made up of 13 amino acids. V lost 0 bases to trimming and J lost 5 bases, with 7 bases between them. This CDR3 reads CASSPPEVYGYTF. As DNA, the CDR3 is TGTGCCAGCTCACCACCAGAAGTTTATGGCTACACCTTC. Full variable domain (outside the CDR3, taken from reference TRBV18 and TRBJ1-2): NAGVMQNPRHLVRRRGQEARLRCSPMKGHSHVYWYRQLPEEGLKFMVYLQKENIIDESGMPKERFSAEFPKEGPSILRIQQVVRGDSAAYFCASSPPEVYGYTFGSGTRLTVV.

This clonotype was counted ten times or more. This rearrangement joins TRBV4-3 to TRBJ2-7; D possibly corresponds to TRBD2 (5 bases). Germline lookup yields CDR1 LGHNA and CDR2 YSLEER. There are 14 residues in the CDR3. Trimming took off 0 bases at V and 3 bases at J, with 9 bases between the two ends. CDR3 coding DNA: TGCGCCAGCAGCCAAGAAAGGGAGTACTACGAGCAGTACTTC. It translates to CASSQEREYYEQYF.

This clonotype was detected only once. The chain couples TRBV5-1 to TRBJ2-1; D not certain. This CDR3 has 11 residues. Germline CDR1 SGHRS, CDR2 YFSETQ. Between the trimmed V and J ends, which lost 0 bases and 12 bases, there was a span of 7 bases. The CDR3 bases are TGCGCCAGCAGCTTGGATGGCGGGCAGTTCTTC. Residues: CASSLDGGQFF.

The CDR3 reads CASSPGKGGSETQYF. The CDR3 DNA follows: TGTGCCAGCAGCCCTGGTAAGGGCGGGAGTGAGACCCAGTACTTC. This chain joins TRBV12-3 or TRBV12-4 and TRBJ2-5; TRBD2 matches 7 bases. After removal of 6 bases from V and 5 bases from J, the junction contained 12 bases not matched to a gene. The CDR3 is 15 residues long.

The chain couples TRBV12-3 or TRBV12-4 to TRBJ2-5; 9 bases are a match to TRBD2. This CDR3 comprises 13 residues. The trim removed 6 bases at V and 11 bases at J, leaving 10 bases unmatched. CDR3 region: CASRTSGSYGQYF. The CDR3 region has the DNA TGTGCCAGCAGAACTAGCGGGTCCTACGGGCAGTACTTC.

This clonotype came up many times. The chain links TRBV12-3 or TRBV12-4 to TRBJ2-7; 7 bases align to TRBD2. CDR3 size: 15 residues. Losses at the gene ends were 3 bases for V and 4 bases for J; bases not matched to a gene: 9. For the CDR3, the DNA is TGTGCCAGCAGTTTCACGGGAGGTGCCGCGTACGAGCAGTACTTC. Translated: CASSFTGGAAYEQYF.

The V gene is TRBV6-6, the J gene TRBJ2-3, with no clear D. CDR3 length: 13 residues. V lost 2 bases and J 9 bases, leaving 12 bases between the germline ends. Germline CDR1 MNHNY, CDR2 SVGAGI (reference sequence). Here the CDR3 DNA reads TGTGCCAGCAGTTACGGGTCAGACGCGACGCAGTATTTT. It is translated as CASSYGSDATQYF.

This clonotype was picked up a small number of times. The chain has TRBV5-1 and TRBJ2-3, with D perhaps being TRBD1 or TRBD2 (5 bases each). Germline V gene data show CDR1 as SGHRS and CDR2 as YFSETQ. This CDR3 comprises 15 residues. V shed 0 bases and J shed 2 bases, with 10 bases lying between them. DNA of the CDR3: TGCGCCAGCAGCTTGGGGGACCGTTACACAGATACGCAGTATTTT. Translating gives CASSLGDRYTDTQYF.